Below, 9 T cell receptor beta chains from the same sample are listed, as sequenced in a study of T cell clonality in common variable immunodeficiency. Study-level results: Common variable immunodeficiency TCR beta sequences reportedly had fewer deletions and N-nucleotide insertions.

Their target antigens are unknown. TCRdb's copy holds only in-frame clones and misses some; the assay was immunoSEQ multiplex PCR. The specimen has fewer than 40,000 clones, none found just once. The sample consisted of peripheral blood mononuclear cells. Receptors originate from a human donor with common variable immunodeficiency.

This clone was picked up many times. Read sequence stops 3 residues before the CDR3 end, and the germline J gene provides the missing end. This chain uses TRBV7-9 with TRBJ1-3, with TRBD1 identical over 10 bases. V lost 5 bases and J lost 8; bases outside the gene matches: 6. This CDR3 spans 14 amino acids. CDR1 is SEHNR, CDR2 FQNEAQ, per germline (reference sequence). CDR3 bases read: TGTGCCAGCAGCCCATCAGGGACAGGGGACACC. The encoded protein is CASSPSGTGDT. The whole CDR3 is CASSPSGTGDTIYF.

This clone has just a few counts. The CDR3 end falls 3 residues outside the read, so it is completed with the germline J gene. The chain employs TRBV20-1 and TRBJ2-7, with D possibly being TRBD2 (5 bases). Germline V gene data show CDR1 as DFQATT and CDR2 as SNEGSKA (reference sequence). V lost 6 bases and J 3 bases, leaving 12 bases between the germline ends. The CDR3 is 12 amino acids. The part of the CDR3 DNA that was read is TGCAGTGCGGGCGGGCCGAGCTACGAG. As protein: CSAGGPSYE. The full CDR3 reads CSAGGPSYEQYF.

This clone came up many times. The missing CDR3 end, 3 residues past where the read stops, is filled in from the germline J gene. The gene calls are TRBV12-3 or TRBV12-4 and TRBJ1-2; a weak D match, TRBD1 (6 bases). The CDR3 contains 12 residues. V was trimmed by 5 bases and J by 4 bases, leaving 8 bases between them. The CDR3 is CASSPDSYGYTF. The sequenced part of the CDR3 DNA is TGTGCCAGCAGTCCGGACAGCTATGGC.

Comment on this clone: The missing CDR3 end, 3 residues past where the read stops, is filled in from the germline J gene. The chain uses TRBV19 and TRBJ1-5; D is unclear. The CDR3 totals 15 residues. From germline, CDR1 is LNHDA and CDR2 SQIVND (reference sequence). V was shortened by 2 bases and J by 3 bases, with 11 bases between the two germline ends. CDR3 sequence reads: CASSISTVSNQPQHF. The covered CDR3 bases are TGTGCCAGTAGTATATCCACAGTATCCAATCAGCCC. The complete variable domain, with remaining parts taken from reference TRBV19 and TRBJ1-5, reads DGGITQSPKYLFRKEGQNVTLSCEQNLNHDAMYWYRQDPGQGLRLIYYSQIVNDFQKGDIAEGYSVSREKKESFPLTVTSAQKNPTAFYLCASSISTVSNQPQHFGDGTRLSIL.

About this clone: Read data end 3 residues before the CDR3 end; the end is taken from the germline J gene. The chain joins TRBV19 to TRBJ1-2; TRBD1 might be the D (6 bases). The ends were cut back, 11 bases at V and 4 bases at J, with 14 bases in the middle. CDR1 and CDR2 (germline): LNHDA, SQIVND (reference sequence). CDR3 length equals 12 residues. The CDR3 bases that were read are TGTGCCGGTTTAACAGGGACCTATGGC. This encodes CAGLTGTYG. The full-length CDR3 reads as CAGLTGTYGYTF.

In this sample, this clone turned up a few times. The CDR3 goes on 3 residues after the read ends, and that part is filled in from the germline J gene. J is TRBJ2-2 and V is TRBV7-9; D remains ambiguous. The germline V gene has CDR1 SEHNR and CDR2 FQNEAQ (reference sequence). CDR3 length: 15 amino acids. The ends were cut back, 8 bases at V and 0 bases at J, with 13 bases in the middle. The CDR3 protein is CASRWLLPNTGELFF. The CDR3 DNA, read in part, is TGTGCCAGCCGTTGGTTACTGCCGAACACCGGGGAG.

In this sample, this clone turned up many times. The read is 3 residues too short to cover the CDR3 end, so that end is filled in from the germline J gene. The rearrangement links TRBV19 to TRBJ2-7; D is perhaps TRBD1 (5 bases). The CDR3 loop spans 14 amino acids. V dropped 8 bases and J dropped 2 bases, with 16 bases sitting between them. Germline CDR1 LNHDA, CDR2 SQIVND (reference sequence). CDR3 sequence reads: CASSGWSSPYEQYF. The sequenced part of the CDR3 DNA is TGTGCCAGTTCAGGGTGGTCTTCCCCCTACGAG.

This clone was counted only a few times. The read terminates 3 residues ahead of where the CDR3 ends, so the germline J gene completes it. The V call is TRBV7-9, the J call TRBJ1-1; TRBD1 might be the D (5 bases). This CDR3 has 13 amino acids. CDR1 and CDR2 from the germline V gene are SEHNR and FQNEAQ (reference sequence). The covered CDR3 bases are TGTGCCAGCAGCCCCTCAGGGAGCACGGAA. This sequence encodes CASSPSGSTE. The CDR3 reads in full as CASSPSGSTEAFF.

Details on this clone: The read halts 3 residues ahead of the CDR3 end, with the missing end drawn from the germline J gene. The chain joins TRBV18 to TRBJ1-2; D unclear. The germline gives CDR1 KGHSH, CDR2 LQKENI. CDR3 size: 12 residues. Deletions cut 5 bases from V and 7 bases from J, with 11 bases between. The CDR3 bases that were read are TGTGCCAGCTCAGAGCTAATTCGTGGC. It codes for CASSELIRG. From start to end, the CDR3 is CASSELIRGYTF.